One sample yielded the 18 T cell receptor beta chains listed below, sequenced in a study of monozygotic twins with inflammatory bowel disease. Using the 5' RACE reads, TCRdb records one entry per CDR3 protein without DNA. The sample includes just over 300,000 distinct CDR3 sequences. The specimen was blood. All receptors come from a human donor with ulcerative colitis or Crohn's disease, or a healthy co-twin of an affected twin (not recorded which).

V gene TRBV6-1 combines with J gene TRBJ2-3; the D call of TRBD1 rests on TCRdb alone, since no DNA is present to check it. The CDR3 is 15 residues long. Germline V CDR1 and CDR2: MNHNS, SASEGT. CDR3 in amino acids: CASSEGQARTDTQYF.

The V call is TRBV6-5, the J call TRBJ2-2; TCRdb gives TRBD2 as the D gene, but with no DNA this cannot be confirmed. This CDR3 spans 17 amino acids. Germline loops: CDR1 MNHEY, CDR2 SVGAGI. The CDR3: CASSYGGLAGVTGELFF.

The genes are TRBV7-9 and TRBJ2-5. Germline CDR1 reads SEHNR; CDR2 reads FQNEAQ (reference sequence). This CDR3 comprises 12 residues. Here the CDR3 reads CASSAPRETQYF.

The rearrangement joins TRBV14 to TRBJ2-3; there is no DNA to check the TCRdb D call of TRBD1. Looked up from germline, CDR1 is SGHDN and CDR2 is FVKESK. The CDR3 spans 16 residues. CDR3 loop: CASSPTGGSISDTQYF.

The rearrangement joins TRBV19 to TRBJ2-2; TCRdb lists TRBD2, though no DNA is available to test this call. The CDR3 sequence is 15 residues long. CDR1 and CDR2 from the germline V gene are LNHDA and SQIVND (reference sequence). CDR3 region: CASSIGLAGTGELFF.

V gene TRBV27 combines with J gene TRBJ2-1. There are 13 residues in the CDR3. Germline assignment: CDR1 MNHEY and CDR2 SMNVEV (reference sequence). The CDR3 here is CASSLLYHNEQFF.

This chain links TRBV4-3 with TRBJ1-3. The CDR3 spans 15 residues. Germline V gene lookup returns CDR1 LGHNA and CDR2 YSLEER. The CDR3 loop is CASSQEWFSGNTIYF.

The V gene is TRBV29-1, the J gene TRBJ2-3; TCRdb's D call, TRBD2, is unchecked because there is no DNA. This CDR3 is built from 17 residues. Germline assignment: CDR1 SQVTM and CDR2 ANQGSEA. Here the CDR3 reads CSVGAPGTSILAHTQYF.

CDR3 loop: CASSYRGQLTEAFF. The chain employs TRBV6-5 and TRBJ1-1; there is no DNA to check the TCRdb D call of TRBD1. The CDR3 is 14 amino acids. Germline V lookup: CDR1 MNHEY, CDR2 SVGAGI.

This chain connects TRBV7-9 to TRBJ1-6. The germline V gene has CDR1 SEHNR and CDR2 FQNEAQ (reference sequence). The CDR3 totals 15 residues. The chain's CDR3 is CASSLAGRRNSPLHF.

The rearrangement uses TRBV7-3 and TRBJ2-7; TCRdb picks TRBD2, but there is no DNA to check that call. The CDR3 extends over 13 amino acids. Germline loops: CDR1 SGHTA, CDR2 FQGTGA. This CDR3 is CASSPGTPGEQYF.

The chain carries TRBV2 and TRBJ2-7. There are 12 residues in the CDR3. The germline CDR1 and CDR2 sequences are SNHLY and FYNNEI. The chain's CDR3 is CATGGFSYEQYF.

The V call is TRBV10-1, the J call TRBJ2-2; TCRdb designates TRBD2, a call that cannot be tested without DNA. Germline CDR1 reads WNHNN; CDR2 reads SYGVQD (reference sequence). The CDR3 contains 16 residues. The CDR3 loop is CASSASLGSDTGELFF.

This rearrangement joins TRBV5-4 to TRBJ1-2. The V gene's germline CDR1 is SGHNT and CDR2 YYREEE (reference sequence). This CDR3 comprises 14 residues. The CDR3: CASSLVGFDYGYTF.

The rearrangement links TRBV12-3 or TRBV12-4 to TRBJ2-7; TCRdb calls TRBD1, which cannot be checked without DNA. The CDR3 contains 16 residues. The CDR3 here is CASSSLHTGYSYEQYF.

The CDR3 protein is CATKGLASNNEQFF. This chain connects TRBV10-3 to TRBJ2-1; TCRdb designates TRBD2, a call that cannot be tested without DNA. CDR3 size: 14 residues. CDR1 is ENHRY, CDR2 SYGVKD, per germline.

This rearrangement joins TRBV7-6 to TRBJ2-2; TCRdb names TRBD2, which stays unverified in the absence of DNA. Germline lookup yields CDR1 SGHVS and CDR2 FNYEAQ. This CDR3 has 17 residues. Here the CDR3 reads CASSLGELAGVTGELFF.

The CDR3 reads CASSPRVSATTQDTQYF. The chain couples TRBV7-2 to TRBJ2-3. The CDR3 runs to 17 residues. Germline loops: CDR1 SGHTA, CDR2 FQGNSA.